These T cell receptor beta chains were read from a single sample in a study of cytomegalovirus exposure and HLA in healthy donors. Measured with immunoSEQ multiplex PCR; TCRdb has only the in-frame clones, and not every one. The sample carries 85,000 to 130,000 clones, 71% recorded once. The sequenced sample was PBMCs. The receptors come from a female donor in good health and CMV-seronegative. CDR3s leave out the opening cysteine and the closing phenylalanine or tryptophan. Only part of the rows carry a size: once, few, many, or a class if the clone is expanded.

>TRBV7-9|13|TRBJ2-1|NA
ASSSSGSVYNEQF
>TRBV9|9|TRBJ1-2|NA
ASSGQGGYT
>TRBV28|13|TRBJ2-3|NA
ASSFQTGSTDTQY
>TRBV9|15|TRBJ1-1|NA
ASSTRPYRGSGTEAF
>TRBV7-6|13|TRBJ2-3|few
ASSLWGQSTDTQY
>TRBV6-4|14|TRBJ2-3|NA
ASSDGGTMSTDTQY
>TRBV5-6|9|TRBJ1-1|NA
ASSSGQEAF
>TRBV28|13|TRBJ2-7|few
ASSYSGQGAYEQY
>TRBV19|13|TRBJ2-5|NA
ASSGGVGYQETQY
>TRBV2|13|TRBJ1-2|NA
ASRNYQGANYGYT
>TRBV25-1|12|TRBJ1-6|NA
ASSRGGLGSPLH
>TRBV28|14|TRBJ1-2|few
ASSLFFLNRRNGYT
>TRBV6-6|9|TRBJ2-7|NA
ASSALYEQY
>TRBV19|13|TRBJ2-7|few
ASSPRLAHSYEQY
>TRBV6-6|12|TRBJ1-1|NA
ASSYGTVNTEAF
>TRBV7-2|12|TRBJ2-7|NA
ASSLGGSNYEQY
>TRBV27|13|TRBJ2-3|NA
ASSYSREAGDTQY
>TRBV30|15|TRBJ1-1|NA
AWSARAGGAMNTEAF
>TRBV6-5|11|TRBJ2-1|NA
ASSYGATLEQF
>TRBV6-6|11|TRBJ2-1|NA
ASSYSSLREQF
>TRBV6-4|14|TRBJ2-3|NA
ASSDWPSYRSDTQY
>TRBV19|11|TRBJ1-2|NA
ASCPGGNYGYT
>TRBV28|12|TRBJ2-7|NA
ASSHPGQSYEQY
>TRBV16|13|TRBJ2-7|NA
ASSQFTSGSRGQY
>TRBV4-2|13|TRBJ2-3|NA
ASSLQTGLTDTQY
>TRBV29-1|10|NA|NA
SVVGDWYEQY
>TRBV5-1|13|TRBJ2-6|NA
ASSLTGAGANVLT
>TRBV7-1|22|TRBJ2-3|NA
ASSSFINPQHSAQTSGRPDTQY
>TRBV11-3|12|TRBJ1-1|NA
ASSLREGRTEAF
>TRBV19|10|TRBJ1-6|once
ASSIGAGPLH
>TRBV21-1|14|TRBJ2-7|NA
ASSNGEGGEDYEQY
>TRBV14|14|TRBJ2-1|NA
ASSQEYWQGNNEQF
>TRBV5-5|14|TRBJ1-2|few
ASSPMGGLVPYGYT
>TRBV6-4|12|TRBJ2-1|NA
ASVGVSSYNEQF
>TRBV5-4|10|TRBJ2-7|NA
ASRLPGDEQY
>TRBV6-5|11|TRBJ2-1|NA
ASWAGVQNEQF
>TRBV10-3|13|TRBJ1-2|NA
AIMEQDRKISGYT
>TRBV6-5|10|TRBJ2-1|NA
ASFSSYNEQF
>TRBV5-4|10|TRBJ1-1|NA
ASSLVQSEAF
>TRBV7-3|13|TRBJ2-7|NA
ASSEGTGRSYEQY
>TRBV6-1|12|TRBJ2-7|NA
ASTPGQGGREQY
>TRBV6-5|11|TRBJ1-2|once
ASSSAGISGYT
>TRBV10-3|13|TRBJ1-1|NA
ATNGIAGPNTEAF
>TRBV18|11|TRBJ2-5|NA
ASSPPVEETQY
>TRBV7-2|13|TRBJ2-1|once
ASSSGLAGFIEQF
>TRBV7-6|14|TRBJ2-2|NA
ASSFLAAGRAGELF
>TRBV10-2|9|TRBJ1-4|NA
ATRQGEKLF
>TRBV5-1|13|TRBJ1-1|NA
ASSFLGGWGTEAF
>TRBV11-2|15|TRBJ2-7|NA
ASSLDWRINPPYEQY
>TRBV7-9|14|TRBJ2-1|NA
ASSGSSGSPYNEQF
>TRBV27|12|TRBJ2-1|NA
ASREGGPRNEQF
>TRBV28|12|TRBJ1-1|NA
ASNNDREITEAF
>TRBV6-5|13|TRBJ1-3|NA
ASSYRTGAGNTIY
>TRBV4-3|11|TRBJ2-5|few
ASSQDYGDSPN
>TRBV21-1|13|TRBJ1-4|NA
ASNSGQGYAEKLF
>TRBV7-6|11|TRBJ2-1|NA
ASSFTRDREQF
>TRBV12-2|12|TRBJ1-3|NA
ASRSRGCGNTIY
>TRBV29-1|12|TRBJ2-5|NA
SAARAGGSETQY
>TRBV6-4|14|TRBJ2-4|once
ASSDSKAGGENIQY
>TRBV5-1|14|TRBJ2-3|NA
ASSSGTGLSTDTQY